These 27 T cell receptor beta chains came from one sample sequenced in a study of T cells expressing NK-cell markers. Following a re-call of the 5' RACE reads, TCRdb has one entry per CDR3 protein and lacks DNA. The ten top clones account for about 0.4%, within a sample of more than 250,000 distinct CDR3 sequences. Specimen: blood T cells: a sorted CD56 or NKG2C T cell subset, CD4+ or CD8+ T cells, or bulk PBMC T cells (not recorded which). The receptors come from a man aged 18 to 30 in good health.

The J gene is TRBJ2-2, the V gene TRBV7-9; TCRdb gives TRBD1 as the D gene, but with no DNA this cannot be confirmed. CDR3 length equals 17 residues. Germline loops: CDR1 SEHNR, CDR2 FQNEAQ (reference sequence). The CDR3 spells CASSEIQGRPDTGELFF.

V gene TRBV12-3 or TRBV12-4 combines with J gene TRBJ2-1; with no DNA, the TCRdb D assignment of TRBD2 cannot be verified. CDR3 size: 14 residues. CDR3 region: CASSLGQGSGEQFF.

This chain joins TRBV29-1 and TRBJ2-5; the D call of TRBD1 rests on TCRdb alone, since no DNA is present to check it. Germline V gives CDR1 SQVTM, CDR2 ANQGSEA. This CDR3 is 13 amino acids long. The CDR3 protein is CSALTGRSETQYF.

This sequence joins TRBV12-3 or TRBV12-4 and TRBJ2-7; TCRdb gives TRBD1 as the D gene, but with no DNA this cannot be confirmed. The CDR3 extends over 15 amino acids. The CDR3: CASSLEGTIPYEQYF.

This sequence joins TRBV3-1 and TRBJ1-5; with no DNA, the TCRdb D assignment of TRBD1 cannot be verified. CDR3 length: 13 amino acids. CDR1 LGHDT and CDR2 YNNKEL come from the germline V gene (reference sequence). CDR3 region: CASSLSPRQPQHF. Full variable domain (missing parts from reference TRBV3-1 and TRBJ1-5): DTAVSQTPKYLVTQMGNDKSIKCEQNLGHDTMYWYKQDSKKFLKIMFSYNNKELIINETVPNRFSPKSPDKAHLNLHINSLELGDSAVYFCASSLSPRQPQHFGDGTRLSIL.

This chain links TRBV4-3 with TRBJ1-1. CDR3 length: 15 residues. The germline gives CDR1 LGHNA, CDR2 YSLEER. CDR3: CASSQTRIQNTEAFF.

The CDR3 is CAIRGTSVDEQFF. The gene calls are TRBV10-3 and TRBJ2-1; the TCRdb call, TRBD2, lacks DNA for checking. The V gene's germline CDR1 is ENHRY and CDR2 SYGVKD. The CDR3 is 13 residues long.

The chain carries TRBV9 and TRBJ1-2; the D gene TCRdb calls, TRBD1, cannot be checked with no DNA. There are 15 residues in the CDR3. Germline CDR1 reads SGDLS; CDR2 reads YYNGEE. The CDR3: CASSSGTGNNYGYTF.

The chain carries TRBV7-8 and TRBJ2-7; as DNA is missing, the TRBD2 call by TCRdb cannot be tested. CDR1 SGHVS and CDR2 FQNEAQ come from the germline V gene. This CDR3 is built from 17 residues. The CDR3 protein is CASSLAIAGAASYEQYF.

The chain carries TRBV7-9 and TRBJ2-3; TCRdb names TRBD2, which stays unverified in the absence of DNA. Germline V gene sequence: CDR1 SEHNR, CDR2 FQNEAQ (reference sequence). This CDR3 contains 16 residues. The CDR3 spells CASSLRGGRFTDTQYF.

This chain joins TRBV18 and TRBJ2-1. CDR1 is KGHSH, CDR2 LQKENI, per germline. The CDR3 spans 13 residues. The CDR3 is CASSLPGLLEQFF.

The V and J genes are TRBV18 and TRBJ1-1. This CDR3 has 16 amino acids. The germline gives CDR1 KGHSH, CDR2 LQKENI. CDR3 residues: CASSRALQGASTEAFF.

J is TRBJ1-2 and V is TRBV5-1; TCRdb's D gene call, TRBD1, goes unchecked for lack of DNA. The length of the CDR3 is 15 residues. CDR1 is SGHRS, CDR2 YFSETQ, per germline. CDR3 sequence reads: CASSLVARGRYGYTF.

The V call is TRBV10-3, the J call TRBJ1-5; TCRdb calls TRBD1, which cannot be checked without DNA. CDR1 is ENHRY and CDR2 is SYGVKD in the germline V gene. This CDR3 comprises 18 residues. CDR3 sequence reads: CAISPGTGRANSNQPQHF.

CDR3 region: CASSPPGTGENIQYF. The rearrangement uses TRBV18 and TRBJ2-4; TCRdb's assignment of TRBD1 cannot be checked, as there is no DNA. This CDR3 region has 15 residues. Germline V gene sequence: CDR1 KGHSH, CDR2 LQKENI.

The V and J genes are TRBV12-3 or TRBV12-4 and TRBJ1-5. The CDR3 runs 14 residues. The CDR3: CASSLALNRVPQHF.

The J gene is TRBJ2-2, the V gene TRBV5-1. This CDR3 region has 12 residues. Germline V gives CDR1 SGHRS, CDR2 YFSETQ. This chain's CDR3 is CASSIEGGELFF.

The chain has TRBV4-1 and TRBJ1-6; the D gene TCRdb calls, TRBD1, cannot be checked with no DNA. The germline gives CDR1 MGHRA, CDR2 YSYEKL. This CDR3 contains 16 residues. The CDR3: CASSQDPGQGGSPLHF.

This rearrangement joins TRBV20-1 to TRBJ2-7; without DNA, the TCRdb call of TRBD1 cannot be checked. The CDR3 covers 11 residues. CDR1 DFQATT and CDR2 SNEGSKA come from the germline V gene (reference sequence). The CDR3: CSASPLYEQYF.

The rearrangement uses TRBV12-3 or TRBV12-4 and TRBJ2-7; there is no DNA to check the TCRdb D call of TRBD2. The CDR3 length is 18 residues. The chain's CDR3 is CASSLRTGLARVRAKQYF.

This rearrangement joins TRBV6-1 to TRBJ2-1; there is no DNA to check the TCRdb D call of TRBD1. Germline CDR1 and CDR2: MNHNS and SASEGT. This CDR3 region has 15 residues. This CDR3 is CASSAAKRGNNEQFF.

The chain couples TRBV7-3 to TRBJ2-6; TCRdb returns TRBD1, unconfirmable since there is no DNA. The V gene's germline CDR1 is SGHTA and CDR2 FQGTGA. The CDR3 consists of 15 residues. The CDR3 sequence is CASSRTGMGANVLTF.

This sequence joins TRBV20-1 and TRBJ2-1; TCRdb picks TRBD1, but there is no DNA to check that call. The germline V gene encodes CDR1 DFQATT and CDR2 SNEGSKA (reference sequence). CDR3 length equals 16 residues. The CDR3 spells CSASPGAGITYNEQFF.

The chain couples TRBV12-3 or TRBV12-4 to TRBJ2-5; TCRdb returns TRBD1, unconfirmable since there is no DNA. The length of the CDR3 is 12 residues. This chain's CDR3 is CASSPLPETQYF.

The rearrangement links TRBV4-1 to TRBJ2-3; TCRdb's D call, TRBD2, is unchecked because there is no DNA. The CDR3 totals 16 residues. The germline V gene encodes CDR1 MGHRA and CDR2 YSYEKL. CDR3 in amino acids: CASSTPTRGSTDTQYF.

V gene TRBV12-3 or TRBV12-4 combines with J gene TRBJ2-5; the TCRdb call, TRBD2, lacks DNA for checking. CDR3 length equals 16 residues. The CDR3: CASSSGTSGYQETQYF.

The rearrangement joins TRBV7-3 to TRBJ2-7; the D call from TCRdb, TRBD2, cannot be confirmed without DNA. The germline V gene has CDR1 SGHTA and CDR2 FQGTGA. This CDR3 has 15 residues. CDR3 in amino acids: CASSLIGRASHEQYF.